This TCR beta chain was identified during a study of beta chain features in type 1 diabetes. Once sorted, every population was more than 95% pure. The study's findings and limits: Among all four CD4+ subsets, Type 1 diabetes patients had TCRB CDR3s that were moderately but significantly shorter.

This clone was observed a handful of times. As yet, its antigen is unknown. As every portion of the isolated RNA was reverse transcribed, the sequencing read expressed TCRB transcripts. TCRdb's copy holds only in-frame clones and misses some; the assay was immunoSEQ multiplex PCR. The table includes approximately 170,000 clones, 6% to 9% detected once. The CDR3 covers 15 residues. CDR1 and CDR2 from the germline V gene are SGHAT and FQNNGV. The ends were cut back, 5 bases at V and 5 bases at J, with 18 bases in the middle. The source is a man aged 18 to 35 with type 1 diabetes. Sequenced input: central memory CD4+ T cells from blood. V gene TRBV11-2 combines with J gene TRBJ2-5, with a tentative D call TRBD2 (6 bases). CDR3 sequence: CASSPIGGNRETQYF. The CDR3 DNA sequence: TGTGCCAGCAGCCCCATCGGGGGTAACAGGGAGACCCAGTACTTC.